Following are 30 T cell receptor beta chains from one sample sequenced in a study of blood T cell repertoires in COVID-19. TCRdb keeps only in-frame clones here, not all; method: immunoSEQ multiplex PCR. There are 180,000 or so clones in the sample; roughly 88% occur only once, and around 7% lies in the top ten. The material sequenced was peripheral blood. These receptors came from a woman in her thirties or forties with COVID-19, enrolled during active disease.

As DNA, the CDR3 is TGTGCCAGCAGCTTAGGTGGCAGGGGAACCGGGAACTATGGCTACACCTTC. This gives the protein CASSLGGRGTGNYGYTF. The chain couples TRBV7-6 to TRBJ1-2, with D maybe TRBD1 (6 bases). This CDR3 is 17 amino acids long. Germline CDR1 SGHVS, CDR2 FNYEAQ. V lost 1 base to trimming and J lost 2 bases, with 17 bases between them.

The J gene is TRBJ2-5, the V gene TRBV29-1; 7 bases match TRBD1. The CDR3 is 13 amino acids. The V gene end was trimmed by 7 bases and the J gene end by 3 bases; junction bases not matched to a gene: 8. Looked up from germline, CDR1 is SQVTM and CDR2 is ANQGSEA. The CDR3: CSERQGREETQYF. CDR3 sequence (DNA): TGCAGCGAGCGACAGGGTAGAGAAGAGACCCAGTACTTC.

The V and J genes are TRBV5-6 and TRBJ1-5; D gene ambiguous. The V gene's germline CDR1 is SGHDT and CDR2 YYEEEE. V was pared by 4 bases and J by 2 bases, with 4 bases between. The CDR3 is made up of 12 amino acids. CDR3 nucleotides: TGTGCCAGCAGCGAGGGCAATCAGCCCCAGCATTTT. It yields the protein CASSEGNQPQHF.

V usage is TRBV27 and J usage is TRBJ2-7, with 7 bases fitting TRBD2. Germline loops: CDR1 MNHEY, CDR2 SMNVEV (reference sequence). With V trimmed by 2 bases and J by 3 bases, 1 base remained unmatched. The CDR3 contains 13 residues. CDR3 coding DNA: TGTGCCAGCAGTTTAGGGGGGGTCTACGAGCAGTACTTC. Translated, it gives CASSLGGVYEQYF.

Concerning this clone: Distinct nucleotide sequences in the sample also encode this CDR3. The rearrangement joins TRBV4-1 to TRBJ2-7; 12 nucleotides match TRBD1. The CDR3 covers 14 residues. After removal of 5 bases from V and 4 bases from J, the junction contained 3 bases not matched to a gene. The germline gives CDR1 MGHRA, CDR2 YSYEKL. The CDR3 spells CASSAGQGAYEQYF. DNA of the CDR3: TGCGCCAGCAGCGCGGGACAGGGGGCTTACGAGCAGTACTTC.

V gene TRBV5-6 combines with J gene TRBJ2-1; TRBD2 agrees at 8 bases. The germline V gene encodes CDR1 SGHDT and CDR2 YYEEEE. This CDR3 region has 14 residues. The trim removed 4 bases at V and 10 bases at J, leaving 10 bases unmatched. CDR3 residues: CASSTQGLGLEQFF. The CDR3 region has the DNA TGTGCCAGCAGCACGCAGGGACTAGGTCTGGAGCAGTTCTTC.

This chain joins TRBV6-5 and TRBJ1-6, with D perhaps matching TRBD1 (6 bases). CDR3 length: 14 residues. From germline, CDR1 is MNHEY and CDR2 SVGAGI. The V end was cut by 7 bases, the J end by 8 bases, with 15 bases between. CDR3 in amino acids: CASKRDTIHSPLHF. The CDR3 DNA reads TGTGCCAGCAAACGGGACACCATTCATTCACCCCTCCACTTT.

The V call is TRBV5-6, the J call TRBJ1-1, with D uncertain. Germline V gene data show CDR1 as SGHDT and CDR2 as YYEEEE. The CDR3 sequence is 15 residues long. Trimming stripped 5 bases from V and 1 base from J, with 15 bases between. The chain's CDR3 is CASSHLSQSNTEAFF. In DNA form, the CDR3 reads TGTGCCAGCAGTCATTTAAGTCAGTCGAACACTGAAGCTTTCTTT.

The V gene is TRBV25-1, the J gene TRBJ2-3; the match to TRBD2 covers 8 bases. CDR1 is MGHDK and CDR2 is SYGVNS in the germline V gene. The J segment lost 11 bases and the V segment lost 6 bases, leaving 10 bases of the junction unmatched. The CDR3 totals 13 residues. The CDR3 protein is CASRVGGALEQYF. The CDR3 DNA follows: TGTGCCAGCAGGGTCGGGGGGGCCTTGGAGCAGTATTTT.

V is TRBV7-2 and J is TRBJ2-1; TRBD2 agrees at 7 bases. The junction had 7 bases not matched to a gene; V was cut back by 5 bases and J by 9 bases. Germline CDR1 and CDR2: SGHTA and FQGNSA. This CDR3 has 13 amino acids. The CDR3 sequence: CASSAPGGGEQFF. In DNA, the CDR3 is TGTGCCAGCAGCGCGCCGGGGGGTGGTGAGCAGTTCTTC.

This clone was picked up one time. V and J are TRBV3-1 (or the pseudogene TRBV3-2) and TRBJ2-7; TRBD2 agrees at 12 bases. The CDR3 is 15 residues long. CDR1 is LGHDT, CDR2 YNNKEL, per germline (reference sequence). The V segment lost 4 bases and the J segment 2 bases; nucleotides outside the gene matches: 3. The CDR3 here is CASSPGTSGPYEQYF. The CDR3 DNA is TGTGCCAGCAGCCCCGGGACTAGCGGGCCCTACGAGCAGTACTTC.

The chain uses TRBV9 and TRBJ1-2; the match to TRBD1 covers 8 bases. The germline gives CDR1 SGDLS, CDR2 YYNGEE. The CDR3 is 14 amino acids. The junction had 4 bases not matched to a gene; V was cut back by 0 bases and J by 6 bases. The DNA of the CDR3 is TGTGCCAGCAGCGTAGTGGCAGGGGGCCATGGCTACACCTTC. As protein: CASSVVAGGHGYTF.

The chain carries TRBV5-1 and TRBJ2-3; TRBD2 agrees at 7 bases. The trim removed 1 base at V and 1 base at J, leaving 6 bases unmatched. This CDR3 contains 16 residues. The germline V gene has CDR1 SGHRS and CDR2 YFSETQ. The chain's CDR3 is CASSLRGGGGTDTQYF. The CDR3 DNA reads as TGCGCCAGCAGCTTGCGGGGCGGGGGTGGCACAGATACGCAGTATTTT.

The rearrangement joins TRBV19 to TRBJ1-1, with 7 nucleotides matching TRBD1. The CDR3 spans 15 residues. Germline V lookup: CDR1 LNHDA, CDR2 SQIVND (reference sequence). Trimming took 5 bases from V and 4 from J; bases not matched to a gene: 10. In DNA form, the CDR3 reads TGTGCCAGTAGTCTGACGACAGGGACCCCCACTGAAGCTTTCTTT. Its translation is CASSLTTGTPTEAFF. Full variable domain (rest looked up from reference TRBV19 and TRBJ1-1): DGGITQSPKYLFRKEGQNVTLSCEQNLNHDAMYWYRQDPGQGLRLIYYSQIVNDFQKGDIAEGYSVSREKKESFPLTVTSAQKNPTAFYLCASSLTTGTPTEAFFGQGTRLTVV.

This clone has more than one count but fewer than ten. V and J are TRBV5-5 and TRBJ2-5; 7 positions agree with TRBD1. With V trimmed by 4 bases and J by 1 base, 4 bases remained unmatched. CDR1 and CDR2 (germline): SGHKS, YYEKEE (reference sequence). CDR3 length: 14 residues. The CDR3 DNA sequence: TGTGCCAGCAGCCCGTGGGACAGCCAAGAGACCCAGTACTTC. It encodes CASSPWDSQETQYF.

V usage is TRBV2 and J usage is TRBJ1-1; D remains ambiguous. CDR3 length: 12 amino acids. Germline loops: CDR1 SNHLY, CDR2 FYNNEI. V lost 5 bases and J lost 2, with 6 bases in between. In DNA, the CDR3 is TGTGCCAGCAGTTTCCCTAACACTGAAGCTTTCTTT. Translated, it gives CASSFPNTEAFF.

This clone appeared many times. The chain joins TRBV27 to TRBJ1-1, with 7 bases that match TRBD1. V was clipped by 5 bases and J by 8 bases; unmatched bases: 11. The CDR3 has 14 amino acids. Germline assignment: CDR1 MNHEY and CDR2 SMNVEV (reference sequence). In DNA form, the CDR3 reads TGTGCCAGCAGTCCAATCGGACAGGAGGCCGAAGCTTTCTTT. It is translated as CASSPIGQEAEAFF.

The J gene is TRBJ1-6, the V gene TRBV5-4; D remains unclear. CDR3 length equals 14 residues. Germline values: CDR1 SGHNT, CDR2 YYREEE (reference sequence). Trimming cost V 0 bases and J 10 bases, with 11 bases left between them. CDR3 DNA sequence: TGTGCCAGCAGCTTGGTCGCAGATAGCTCACCCCTCCACTTT. As protein: CASSLVADSSPLHF. Combining the CDR3 with reference TRBV5-4 and TRBJ1-6 gives the whole variable domain ETGVTQSPTHLIKTRGQQVTLRCSSQSGHNTVSWYQQALGQGPQFIFQYYREEENGRGNFPPRFSGLQFPNYSSELNVNALELDDSALYLCASSLVADSSPLHFGNGTRLTVT.

The chain joins TRBV11-2 to TRBJ2-7, with D possibly being TRBD1 (5 bases). There are 17 residues in the CDR3. Deletions cut 4 bases from V and 0 bases from J, with 19 bases between. Looked up from germline, CDR1 is SGHAT and CDR2 is FQNNGV. As DNA, the CDR3 is TGTGCCAGCAGCTCCGACCTAGGGGCCCTCCGCTCCTACGAGCAGTACTTC. Translation gives CASSSDLGALRSYEQYF.

The chain links TRBV6-4 to TRBJ1-1; D call uncertain. Trimming shortened V by 5 bases and J by 2 bases, and 12 bases separated the two germline ends. CDR3 length: 14 amino acids. Germline V gives CDR1 MRHNA, CDR2 SNTAGT. CDR3: CASSPRTGNTEAFF. CDR3 sequence (DNA): TGTGCCAGCAGTCCCCGGACGGGAAACACTGAAGCTTTCTTT.

The gene calls are TRBV6-1 and TRBJ1-1; D is undetermined. V lost 2 bases and J lost 10, with 14 bases in between. The CDR3 contains 13 residues. The germline V gene has CDR1 MNHNS and CDR2 SASEGT. For the CDR3, the DNA is TGTGCCAGCAGTGAATCGACCCTCCGAGGAGCTTTCTTT. This sequence encodes CASSESTLRGAFF.

V gene TRBV7-8 combines with J gene TRBJ1-5; possible D gene TRBD1, 5 bases. V lost 1 base to trimming and J lost 1 base, with 17 bases between them. CDR1 is SGHVS, CDR2 FQNEAQ, per germline. The CDR3 has 18 residues. The CDR3 is CASSLGREAGRSNQPQHF. CDR3 DNA sequence: TGTGCCAGCAGCTTAGGCAGGGAGGCTGGCAGAAGCAATCAGCCCCAGCATTTT. The variable domain in full, with the rest retrieved from reference TRBV7-8 and TRBJ1-5, is GAGVSQSPRYKVAKRGQDVALRCDPISGHVSLFWYQQALGQGPEFLTYFQNEAQLDKSGLPSDRFFAERPEGSVSTLKIQRTQQEDSAVYLCASSLGREAGRSNQPQHFGDGTRLSIL.

The chain carries TRBV6-5 and TRBJ2-7; 9 bases line up with TRBD1. The CDR3 extends over 16 amino acids. Per the germline V gene, CDR1 is MNHEY and CDR2 is SVGAGI. The V gene end was trimmed by 2 bases and the J gene end by 4 bases; junction bases not matched to a gene: 9. CDR3 loop: CASSYTGQGQGYEQYF. The CDR3 DNA reads as TGTGCCAGCAGTTACACAGGACAGGGGCAGGGGTACGAGCAGTACTTC.

The CDR3 protein is CASSLGQVSGKETQYF. CDR3 DNA sequence: TGTGCCAGCAGCTTAGGACAGGTCTCGGGAAAAGAGACCCAGTACTTC. The chain links TRBV11-2 to TRBJ2-5, with TRBD1 as a possible D gene (6 bases). This CDR3 comprises 16 residues. The germline V gene encodes CDR1 SGHAT and CDR2 FQNNGV. Trimming shortened V by 1 base and J by 3 bases, and 15 bases separated the two germline ends.

This clone was seen a few times. This rearrangement joins TRBV27 to TRBJ1-2; TRBD1 matches 10 bases. In germline, CDR1 is MNHEY, CDR2 SMNVEV (reference sequence). The CDR3 consists of 16 residues. V shed 2 bases and J 8 bases; nucleotides not matched to a gene: 11. As DNA, the CDR3 is TGTGCCAGCAGTTTAGCCCTTTCCGGGACAGGGGTAGGCTACACCTTC. The encoded protein is CASSLALSGTGVGYTF.

The chain has TRBV2 and TRBJ2-7; 7 bases fit TRBD1. Germline loops: CDR1 SNHLY, CDR2 FYNNEI. The CDR3 covers 14 residues. The V segment lost 8 bases and the J segment 6 bases; nucleotides outside the gene matches: 13. CDR3 residues: CASPGRDRVGEQYF. Here the CDR3 DNA reads TGTGCCAGCCCGGGACGAGACAGGGTAGGCGAGCAGTACTTC.

The V call is TRBV6-6, the J call TRBJ2-1, with D possibly matching TRBD1 (6 bases). The CDR3 covers 15 residues. The V gene lost 1 base and the J gene lost 2 bases, with 9 bases spanning the gap. Germline assignment: CDR1 MNHNY and CDR2 SVGAGI (reference sequence). The CDR3 protein is CASSYWTDPYNEQFF. CDR3 in DNA: TGTGCCAGCAGTTACTGGACAGACCCCTACAATGAGCAGTTCTTC.

This clone was counted once. This chain uses TRBV29-1 with TRBJ2-2, with TRBD1 as a possible D gene (5 bases). This CDR3 has 16 residues. CDR1 and CDR2 (germline): SQVTM, ANQGSEA. Trimming stripped 4 bases from V and 4 bases from J, with 19 bases between. The CDR3 spells CSVGPGGAKITGELFF. In nucleotides, the CDR3 is TGCAGCGTTGGTCCTGGTGGGGCGAAGATCACCGGGGAGCTGTTTTTT.

CDR3 protein: CASSKLPGQGAFLAKNIQYF. For the CDR3, the DNA is TGTGCCAGCAGCAAACTCCCGGGACAGGGGGCCTTCCTAGCCAAAAACATTCAGTACTTC. V is TRBV7-9 and J is TRBJ2-4; TRBD1 matches 12 bases. Germline assignment: CDR1 SEHNR and CDR2 FQNEAQ (reference sequence). J lost 0 bases, V lost 5 bases, and 14 bases had no gene match. The CDR3 loop spans 20 amino acids.

Here the CDR3 reads CASSLYPGQGHEQYF. DNA for the CDR3: TGTGCCAGCTCCCTATACCCGGGACAGGGACACGAGCAGTACTTC. The V and J genes are TRBV18 and TRBJ2-7, with TRBD1 matching over 9 bases. Trimming took 6 bases from V and 5 from J; bases not matched to a gene: 11. The CDR3 loop spans 15 amino acids. Germline assignment: CDR1 KGHSH and CDR2 LQKENI.